Listed below are T cell receptor beta chains from one sample, sequenced in a study of OX40 agonist ivuxolimab in advanced cancers. Using immunoSEQ multiplex PCR, the repertoire was profiled, and TCRdb retains in-frame clones only, with some absent. The sample records tens of thousands of clones, about 73% being singletons. Sequencing was performed on CD4+ or CD8+ T cells sorted from blood, taken in a trial of the OX40 agonist ivuxolimab. Source of these receptors: an adult with an advanced solid tumor such as melanoma, head and neck, liver or kidney cancer. The CDR3 runs from the conserved cysteine through the conserved F or W. The D gene is left open where the match is weak. The size field is filled for only some rows; it gives once, few, many or a size class.

j_gene	abundance	v_gene	d_gene	CDR3nt	CDR3aa
TRBJ2-7	-	TRBV4-2	TRBD2	TGTGCCAGCAGCCAAGCCGCGACTAGCGGGGTCACCTACGAGCAGTACTTC	CASSQAATSGVTYEQYF
TRBJ1-1	-	TRBV9	-	TGTGCCAGCAGCGCTCCAGGGAGAGGGGCCGCTGAAGCTTTCTTT	CASSAPGRGAAEAFF
TRBJ2-2	few	TRBV19	-	TGTGCCAGTAGTACTGGAGTATTGAACACCGGGGAGCTGTTTTTT	CASSTGVLNTGELFF
TRBJ2-7	few	TRBV27	TRBD2	TGTGCCAGCAGGGGGAGCGGGAGGGTGATACGCGAGCAGTACTTC	CASRGSGRVIREQYF
TRBJ1-2	once	TRBV5-4	-	TGTGCCAGCAGCTTGGTGGGCAGGGGCCCCGAGGGTGGCTACACCTTC	CASSLVGRGPEGGYTF
TRBJ2-3	-	TRBV19	-	TGTGCCAGTAGAATAAGCCAGGGGGAGGCAGATACGCAGTATTTT	CASRISQGEADTQYF
TRBJ2-5	-	TRBV28	-	TGTGCCAGCAGTTTGAAATTGGGCCAACAAGAGACCCAGTACTTC	CASSLKLGQQETQYF
TRBJ1-3	-	TRBV2	-	TGTGCTACCACCCGGGACGGTCGAGACACCATATATTTT	CATTRDGRDTIYF
TRBJ2-5	-	TRBV27	-	TGTGCCAGCAGTCCCTGGGGGAAAGCCCAAGAGACCCAGTACTTC	CASSPWGKAQETQYF
TRBJ1-2	few	TRBV11-2	-	TGTGCCAGCAGCCAACCGATGAGCGGCTACACCTTC	CASSQPMSGYTF
TRBJ2-5	-	TRBV27	TRBD1	TGTGCCAGCCGTCGGACAGGGATAGGGGAAGAGACCCAGTACTTC	CASRRTGIGEETQYF
TRBJ1-5	once	TRBV6-6	TRBD1	TGTGCCAGCAGCTATGGGACAGGTGATCAGCCCCAGCATTTT	CASSYGTGDQPQHF
TRBJ2-1	-	TRBV6-1	TRBD2	TGTGCCAGCAGTGTCCTAGCGGGGGATTACAATGAGCAGTTCTTC	CASSVLAGDYNEQFF
TRBJ2-3	-	TRBV7-8	TRBD2	TGTGCCAGCAGCTCCCTAGCGGGGGAGAGGACAGATACGCAGTATTTT	CASSSLAGERTDTQYF
TRBJ1-2	-	TRBV15	TRBD1	TGTGCCACCAGCAGAGAAAGACAGGGGGCGATTTATGGCTACACCTTC	CATSRERQGAIYGYTF
TRBJ2-3	-	TRBV18	TRBD1	TGTGCCAGCTCACCCTACAGGGGTCGGGGAGATACGCAGTATTTT	CASSPYRGRGDTQYF
TRBJ1-2	-	TRBV15	-	TGTGCCACCAGCAGAGATCGGACAGAGCGGGGCTATGGCTACACCTTC	CATSRDRTERGYGYTF
TRBJ1-2	-	TRBV7-2	TRBD1	TGTGCCAGCAGCTTAGGACAGGGTTATGGCTACACCTTC	CASSLGQGYGYTF
TRBJ1-2	-	TRBV28	-	TGTGCCAGCAGCCTAATGGCCCGGGTCGGGGTCTATGGCTACACCTTC	CASSLMARVGVYGYTF
TRBJ1-4	-	TRBV6-1	-	TGTGCCAGCAGTGACGCCGGGATATTGGAAAAACTGTTTTTT	CASSDAGILEKLFF
TRBJ1-5	medium-sized	TRBV27	TRBD1	TGTGCCAGCAGTTTGGGAGGGACAGCTAGCAATCAGCCCCAGCATTTT	CASSLGGTASNQPQHF
TRBJ1-2	-	TRBV5-1	-	TGCGCCAGCAGCTCGTTGACATTGAGCTATGGCTACACCTTC	CASSSLTLSYGYTF
TRBJ1-1	-	TRBV10-3	-	TGTGCCATCAGTGAGTTTGGGGGGGGAAACACTGAAGCTTTCTTT	CAISEFGGGNTEAFF
TRBJ2-1	few	TRBV19	TRBD2	TGTGCCAGTAGTGACCGTAGAGCGGGACTAGCGGCCTACAATGAGCAGTTCTTC	CASSDRRAGLAAYNEQFF
TRBJ1-2	-	TRBV7-9	-	TGTGCCAGCAGCTCAGCCGCCGTGGGCGGACATGGCTACACCTTC	CASSSAAVGGHGYTF
TRBJ1-2	-	TRBV5-6	-	TGTGCCAGCAGCTTGGGGACCCGGAACTATGGCTACACCTTC	CASSLGTRNYGYTF
TRBJ2-7	-	TRBV4-3	-	TGCGCCAGCAGCCCAGGGCCAGGAGGCTCAGAGGTCGAGCAGTACTTC	CASSPGPGGSEVEQYF
TRBJ1-1	-	TRBV27	TRBD1	TGTGCCAGCAGTCGGACAGGGCGCGCTGAAGCTTTCTTT	CASSRTGRAEAFF
TRBJ2-5	once	TRBV11-2	-	TGTGCCAGCAGCTTGAACATCCAAGAGACCCAGTACTTC	CASSLNIQETQYF
TRBJ1-1	-	TRBV28	TRBD1	TGTGCCAGCAGTTCCCCACCCGGGACAGCAGAAGCTTTCTTT	CASSSPPGTAEAFF
TRBJ1-3	-	TRBV30	-	TGTGCCGGGAGTAATTACCACTCTGGAAACACCATATATTTT	CAGSNYHSGNTIYF
TRBJ1-5	few	TRBV4-1	-	TGCGCCGCAGGAGAATATCAGCCCCAGCATTTT	CAAGEYQPQHF
TRBJ2-6	-	TRBV29-1	TRBD1	TGCAGCGTAACAGGGGAGTCTGGGGCCAACGTCCTGACTTTC	CSVTGESGANVLTF
TRBJ1-5	few	TRBV10-3	-	TGTGCCATCAGTGAGTCTAATCAGCCCCAGCATTTT	CAISESNQPQHF
TRBJ2-2	-	TRBV7-2	-	TGTGCCAGCAGCTTATTCCAGGGGAACACCGGGGAGCTGTTTTTT	CASSLFQGNTGELFF
TRBJ2-7	-	TRBV10-2	TRBD2	TGCGCCAGCAGTGAGTTTTCCCGGACTAGCGGACCCTACGAGCAGTACTTC	CASSEFSRTSGPYEQYF
TRBJ1-2	-	TRBV2	-	TGTGCCAGCAGGACGGGATCGGGCTATGGCTACACCTTC	CASRTGSGYGYTF
TRBJ2-3	once	TRBV19	-	TGTGCCAGTAGGAGGGACTCAGGAGTTACAGATACGCAGTATTTT	CASRRDSGVTDTQYF
TRBJ1-2	few	TRBV7-2	-	TGTGCCAGCAGCTTAGCGGGGCGCAGTGGGGGCTACACCTTC	CASSLAGRSGGYTF
TRBJ1-1	-	TRBV15	-	TGTGCCACCAGCAGGGACTTGAACACTGAAGCTTTCTTT	CATSRDLNTEAFF
TRBJ1-1	-	TRBV10-1	-	TGCGCCAGCAGTGAGCGGGGCCGACGGGCGAACACTGAAGCTTTCTTT	CASSERGRRANTEAFF
TRBJ1-6	-	TRBV25-1	-	TGTGCCAGCGTTAGGGTAATGTCCTATAATTCACCCCTCCACTTT	CASVRVMSYNSPLHF
TRBJ2-5	-	TRBV7-3	-	TGTGCCAGCAGCTTAGGGGGGGACAAAGGAGAGACCCAGTACTTC	CASSLGGDKGETQYF
TRBJ2-1	-	TRBV6-4	TRBD2	TGTGCCAGCAGTGGCGGGACTAGCGGGAGTGGTGAGCAGTTCTTC	CASSGGTSGSGEQFF
TRBJ2-3	few	TRBV7-2	-	TGTGCCAGCAGCTTAATGAGGGGGTACACAGATACGCAGTATTTT	CASSLMRGYTDTQYF
TRBJ2-3	-	TRBV7-8	-	TGTGCCAGCAGCCACCGGGACTTCTCCGATACGCAGTATTTT	CASSHRDFSDTQYF
TRBJ2-7	-	TRBV2	-	TGTGCCAGCAGTCCAAGGACAGACTCCTACGAGCAGTACTTC	CASSPRTDSYEQYF
TRBJ2-3	-	TRBV2	-	TGTGCCAGCAGCGCCCGGTTGGGCGGTAGCACAGATACGCAGTATTTT	CASSARLGGSTDTQYF
TRBJ1-2	few	TRBV11-2	-	TGTGCCAGCAGCTCCGGGGGAACCTGGGGAGGCTACACCTTC	CASSSGGTWGGYTF
TRBJ2-2	-	TRBV25-1	-	TGTGCCAGCAGTGAATATAGGCTGCAGAGCGGGGAGCTGTTTTTT	CASSEYRLQSGELFF
TRBJ2-7	once	TRBV7-2	-	TGTGCCAGCGGTATAACGGGACTCGCTAGAGAGCAGTACTTC	CASGITGLAREQYF
TRBJ2-7	once	TRBV15	-	TGTGCCACCAGCAGAGCGGGGCAAGGCCTTCAGAGGGGAGAGCAGTACTTC	CATSRAGQGLQRGEQYF
TRBJ1-2	-	TRBV20-1	-	TGCAGTGCTGACCCCGACTATGGCTACACCTTC	CSADPDYGYTF
TRBJ2-1	once	TRBV7-2	-	TGTGCCAGCAGCTTAGCGGGCATCAATACGCAGTTCTTC	CASSLAGINTQFF